This T cell receptor (beta chain) was sequenced in a study of beta chain features in type 1 diabetes. Looking at the study overall: Examined across all samples were some 110,000,000 sorted cells. General study points: All four CD4+ subsets of Type 1 diabetes patients contained TCRB CDR3s that were moderately but significantly shorter.

The whole isolated RNA underwent reverse transcription, so sequencing captured expressed TCRB transcripts. Clones were read by immunoSEQ multiplex PCR, and TCRdb kept only the in-frame ones, dropping some. The sample lists fewer than 900,000 clones; roughly 15% were seen once. To note about this clone: Its antigen is currently unknown.

Trimming removed 8 bases from V and 2 bases from J; junction bases left unmatched: 6. This CDR3 has 14 amino acids. Germline CDR1 is MNHEY and CDR2 is SVGAGI. V is TRBV6-5 and J is TRBJ2-3, with 8 bases lining up with TRBD2. The clonotype was recovered from a woman in her late teens or twenties in good health. The specimen was naive CD4+ T cells from blood. The CDR3 protein is CASRSGSYTDTQYF. The CDR3 bases are TGTGCCAGCCGGAGCGGGAGCTACACAGATACGCAGTATTTT.